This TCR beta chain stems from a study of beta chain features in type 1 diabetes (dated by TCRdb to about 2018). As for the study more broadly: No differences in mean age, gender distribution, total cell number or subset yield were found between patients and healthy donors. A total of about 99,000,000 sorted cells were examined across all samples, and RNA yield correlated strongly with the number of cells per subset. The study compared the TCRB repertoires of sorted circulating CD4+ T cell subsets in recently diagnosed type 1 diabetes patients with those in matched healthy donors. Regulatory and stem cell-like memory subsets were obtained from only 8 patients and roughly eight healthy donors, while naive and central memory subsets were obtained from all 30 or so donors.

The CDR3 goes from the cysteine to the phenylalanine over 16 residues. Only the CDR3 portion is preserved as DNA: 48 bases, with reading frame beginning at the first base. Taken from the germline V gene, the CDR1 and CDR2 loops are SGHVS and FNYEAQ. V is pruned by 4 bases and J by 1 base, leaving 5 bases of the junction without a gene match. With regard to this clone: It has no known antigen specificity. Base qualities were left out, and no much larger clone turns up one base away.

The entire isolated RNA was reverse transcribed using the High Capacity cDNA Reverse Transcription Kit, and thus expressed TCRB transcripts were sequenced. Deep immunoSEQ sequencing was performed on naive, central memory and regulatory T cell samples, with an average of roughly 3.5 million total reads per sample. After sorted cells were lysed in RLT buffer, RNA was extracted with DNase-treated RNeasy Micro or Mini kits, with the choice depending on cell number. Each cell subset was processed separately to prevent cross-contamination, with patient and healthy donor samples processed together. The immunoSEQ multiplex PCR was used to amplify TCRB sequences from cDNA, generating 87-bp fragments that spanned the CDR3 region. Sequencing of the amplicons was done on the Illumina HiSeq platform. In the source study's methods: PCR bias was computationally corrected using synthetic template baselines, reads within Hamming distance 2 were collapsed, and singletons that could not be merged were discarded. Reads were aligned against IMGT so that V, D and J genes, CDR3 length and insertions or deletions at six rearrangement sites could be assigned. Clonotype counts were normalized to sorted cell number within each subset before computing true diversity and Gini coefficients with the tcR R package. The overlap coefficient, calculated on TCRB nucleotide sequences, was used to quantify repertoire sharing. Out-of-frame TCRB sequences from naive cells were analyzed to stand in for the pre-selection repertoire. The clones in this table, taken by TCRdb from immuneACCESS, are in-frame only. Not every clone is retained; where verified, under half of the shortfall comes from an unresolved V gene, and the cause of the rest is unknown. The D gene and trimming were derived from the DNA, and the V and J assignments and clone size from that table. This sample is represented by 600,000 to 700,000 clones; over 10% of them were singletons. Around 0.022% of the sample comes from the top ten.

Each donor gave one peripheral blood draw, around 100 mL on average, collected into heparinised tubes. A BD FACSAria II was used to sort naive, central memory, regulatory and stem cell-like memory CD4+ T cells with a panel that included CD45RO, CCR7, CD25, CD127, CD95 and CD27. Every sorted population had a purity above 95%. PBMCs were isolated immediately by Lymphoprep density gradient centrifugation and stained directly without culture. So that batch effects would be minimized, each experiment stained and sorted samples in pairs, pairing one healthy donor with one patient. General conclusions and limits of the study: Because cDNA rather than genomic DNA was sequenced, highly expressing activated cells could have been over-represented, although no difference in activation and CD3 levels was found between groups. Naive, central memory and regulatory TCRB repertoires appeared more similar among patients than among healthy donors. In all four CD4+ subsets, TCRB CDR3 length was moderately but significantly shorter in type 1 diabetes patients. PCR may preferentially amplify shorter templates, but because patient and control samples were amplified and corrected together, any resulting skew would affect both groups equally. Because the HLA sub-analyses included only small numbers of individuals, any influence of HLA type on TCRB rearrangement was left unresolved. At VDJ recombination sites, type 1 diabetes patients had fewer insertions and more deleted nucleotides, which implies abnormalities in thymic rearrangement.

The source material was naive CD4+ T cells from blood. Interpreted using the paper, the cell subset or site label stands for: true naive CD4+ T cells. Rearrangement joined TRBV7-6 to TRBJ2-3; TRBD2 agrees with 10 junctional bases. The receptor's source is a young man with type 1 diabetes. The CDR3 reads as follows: CASSSGSGGGTDTQYF. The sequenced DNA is TGTGCCAGCAGCTCCGGAAGCGGGGGGGGCACAGATACGCAGTATTTT. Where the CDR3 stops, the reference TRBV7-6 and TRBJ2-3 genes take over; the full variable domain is GAGVSQSPRYKVTKRGQDVALRCDPISGHVSLYWYRQALGQGPEFLTYFNYEAQQDKSGLPNDRFSAERPEGSISTLTIQRTEQRDSAMYRCASSSGSGGGTDTQYFGPGTRLTVL.